Following are 21 T cell receptor beta chains from one sample sequenced in a study of blood T cell repertoires in COVID-19. TCRdb's copy holds only in-frame clones and misses some; the assay was immunoSEQ multiplex PCR. Among about 94,000 clones listed, 80% were seen once. The sample taken for sequencing was peripheral blood. The receptors were sampled from a human donor in a cohort sampled during active COVID-19.

The chain uses TRBV3-1 (or the pseudogene TRBV3-2) and TRBJ1-2, with 10 positions matching TRBD1. V dropped 7 bases and J dropped 4; count of bases not matched to a gene: 9. Germline assignment: CDR1 LGHDT and CDR2 YNNKEL (reference sequence). This CDR3 is 15 amino acids long. In DNA form, the CDR3 reads TGTGCCAGCACCCTAGGACAGGGGGTACTCTATGGCTACACCTTC. Translation: CASTLGQGVLYGYTF.

This clone has just a few counts. The chain is built from TRBV14 and TRBJ2-7; a weak D match, TRBD1 (5 bases). V lost 2 bases to trimming and J lost 0 bases, with 14 bases between them. The CDR3 consists of 16 residues. Per germline, CDR1 SGHDN and CDR2 FVKESK. CDR3 DNA sequence: TGTGCCAGCAGCCAAAACCGACAGACGAGCTCCTACGAGCAGTACTTC. It encodes CASSQNRQTSSYEQYF.

The chain recombines TRBV28 with TRBJ2-7; 13 nucleotides agree with TRBD2. The CDR3 has 14 residues. V lost 5 bases, J lost 7 bases, and 5 bases stayed unmatched. Per the germline V gene, CDR1 is MDHEN and CDR2 is SYDVKM. CDR3 bases: TGTGCCAGCAGTGGACTAGCGGGAGCACAGGAGCAGTACTTC. Translated, it gives CASSGLAGAQEQYF.

This clone was seen a handful of times. The rearrangement joins TRBV20-1 to TRBJ2-5, with unresolved D. Germline CDR1 and CDR2: DFQATT and SNEGSKA (reference sequence). V was trimmed by 8 bases and J by 6 bases, leaving 13 bases between them. The CDR3 is made up of 11 amino acids. DNA of the CDR3: TGCAGTCCCTCAGGCCCTCAGACCCAGTACTTC. Translating gives CSPSGPQTQYF.

V gene TRBV29-1 combines with J gene TRBJ1-2; TRBD1 is a possible D gene (6 bases). Germline values: CDR1 SQVTM, CDR2 ANQGSEA. V lost 8 bases and J 5 bases, leaving 12 bases between the germline ends. This CDR3 comprises 11 residues. In DNA, the CDR3 is TGCAGCACGGGGGGGCAGTATGGCTACACCTTC. This encodes CSTGGQYGYTF.

The chain combines TRBV5-1 with TRBJ2-6, with 11 bases that match TRBD1. The CDR3 is made up of 17 amino acids. Unmatched junction bases numbered 1, after V lost 0 bases and J lost 2 bases. Germline CDR1 is SGHRS and CDR2 is YFSETQ. CDR3 residues: CASSLVGQGAGANVLTF. In DNA form, the CDR3 reads TGCGCCAGCAGCTTGGTGGGACAGGGGGCTGGGGCCAACGTCCTGACTTTC.

The gene calls are TRBV11-2 and TRBJ2-7; 7 positions match TRBD2. The ends lost 1 base at V and 2 bases at J; junction bases unmatched: 5. CDR1 and CDR2 (germline): SGHAT, FQNNGV. The CDR3 contains 15 residues. CDR3 in DNA: TGTGCCAGCAGCTTAGTGTCCGGGACTACCTACGAGCAGTACTTC. Protein sequence: CASSLVSGTTYEQYF.

The chain couples TRBV18 to TRBJ2-7; 10 nucleotides align to TRBD2. The CDR3 totals 15 residues. V lost 6 bases, J lost 4 bases, and 9 bases stayed unmatched. The V gene's germline CDR1 is KGHSH and CDR2 LQKENI. Here the CDR3 reads CASSTGTSEAYEQYF. CDR3 sequence (DNA): TGTGCCAGCTCGACCGGGACTAGCGAGGCTTACGAGCAGTACTTC.

The chain joins TRBV28 to TRBJ1-3; no firm D call. CDR1 is MDHEN, CDR2 SYDVKM, per germline. The CDR3 loop spans 15 amino acids. With 1 base removed from V and 0 bases from J, the gap between germline ends came to 7 bases. CDR3 amino acids: CASSLLTYSGNTIYF. CDR3 in DNA: TGTGCCAGCAGTTTATTGACATACTCTGGAAACACCATATATTTT.

This chain uses TRBV28 with TRBJ1-1, with D hard to call. V was clipped by 7 bases and J by 11 bases, with 14 bases between them. There are 11 residues in the CDR3. Germline CDR1 reads MDHEN; CDR2 reads SYDVKM. CDR3 in DNA: TGTGCCAGCACCCTCGAGCGTACGGCTTTCTTT. Translating it yields CASTLERTAFF. Filled out from reference TRBV28 and TRBJ1-1, the complete variable domain reads DVKVTQSSRYLVKRTGEKVFLECVQDMDHENMFWYRQDPGLGLRLIYFSYDVKMKEKGDIPEGYSVSREKKERFSLILESASTNQTSMYLCASTLERTAFFGQGTRLTVV.

This chain uses TRBV3-1 (or the pseudogene TRBV3-2) with TRBJ1-4; 7 nucleotides align to TRBD1. The V gene end was trimmed by 8 bases and the J gene end by 7 bases; junction bases not matched to a gene: 4. The CDR3 is 12 amino acids. Germline loops: CDR1 LGHDT, CDR2 YNNKEL (reference sequence). In DNA, the CDR3 is TGTGCCAGCGGGACAGCGCGTGAAAAACTGTTTTTT. Translating gives CASGTAREKLFF.

The rearrangement joins TRBV12-5 to TRBJ2-7; 7 bases line up with TRBD2. The CDR3 sequence is 19 residues long. Losses at the gene ends were 5 bases for V and 3 bases for J; bases not matched to a gene: 22. The germline gives CDR1 LGHNT, CDR2 FRNRAP. The CDR3 spells CASGPEAGEKLSVGYEQYF. Here the CDR3 DNA reads TGTGCTAGTGGTCCCGAGGCGGGAGAAAAGTTATCGGTAGGCTACGAGCAGTACTTC.

V and J are TRBV5-1 and TRBJ1-2, with D tentatively TRBD1 (6 bases). The V end lost 4 bases, the J end lost 3 bases, and 22 bases lay between the germline ends. Germline V lookup: CDR1 SGHRS, CDR2 YFSETQ. The CDR3 sequence is 17 residues long. The CDR3, as DNA: TGCGCCAGCAGCCCCCGGGCGGGGGGGGCGCAGCACTATGGCTACACCTTC. Amino acids: CASSPRAGGAQHYGYTF.

This clone has a single count. This chain joins TRBV9 and TRBJ2-7; 7 nucleotides match TRBD2. Germline V gives CDR1 SGDLS, CDR2 YYNGEE. The J segment lost 1 base and the V segment lost 0 bases, leaving 4 bases of the junction unmatched. The CDR3 extends over 15 amino acids. The CDR3 DNA sequence: TGTGCCAGCAGCGTAGTTAGCGGGTTTTCCTACGAGCAGTACTTC. The encoded protein is CASSVVSGFSYEQYF.

The chain recombines TRBV5-1 with TRBJ1-1, with TRBD1 identical over 8 bases. Germline loops: CDR1 SGHRS, CDR2 YFSETQ. Trimming took 7 bases from V and 5 from J; bases not matched to a gene: 10. The length of the CDR3 is 14 residues. The CDR3 region has the DNA TGCGCCAGCTCAGGGGGCGATGAGGTGACTGAAGCTTTCTTT. Residues: CASSGGDEVTEAFF.

V is TRBV27 and J is TRBJ1-5, with D possibly TRBD1 on 6 matching bases. This CDR3 spans 14 amino acids. The V and J ends lost 3 bases and 7 bases respectively, with 13 bases between them. Looked up from germline, CDR1 is MNHEY and CDR2 is SMNVEV (reference sequence). The CDR3 sequence: CASSLNRDSQPQHF. Here the CDR3 DNA reads TGTGCCAGCAGTTTGAACAGGGATTCGCAGCCCCAGCATTTT.

The chain joins TRBV20-1 to TRBJ2-7, with D possibly being TRBD2 (5 bases). Deletions cut 3 bases from V and 0 bases from J, with 12 bases between. The CDR3 is made up of 14 amino acids. Germline lookup yields CDR1 DFQATT and CDR2 SNEGSKA (reference sequence). The CDR3 protein is CSASATTNSYEQYF. The CDR3 DNA is TGCAGTGCTAGTGCGACTACTAACTCCTACGAGCAGTACTTC.

The gene calls are TRBV20-1 and TRBJ1-2, with 7 bases fitting TRBD1. There are 15 residues in the CDR3. Germline V gives CDR1 DFQATT, CDR2 SNEGSKA (reference sequence). V was pared by 3 bases and J by 3 bases, with 10 bases of the junction left unmatched. The CDR3 region is CSASDDRVWDYGYTF. In DNA form, the CDR3 reads TGCAGTGCTAGTGATGACAGGGTCTGGGACTATGGCTACACCTTC.

Comments on this clone: In the same sample, other DNA sequences code for this CDR3. The chain links TRBV5-1 to TRBJ2-4; tentatively, D is TRBD1 (6 bases). Germline V gene lookup returns CDR1 SGHRS and CDR2 YFSETQ. V lost 2 bases to trimming and J lost 8 bases, with 11 bases between them. The CDR3 contains 13 residues. CDR3 in amino acids: CASSLDRFDIQYF. The CDR3 DNA reads as TGCGCCAGCAGCTTAGACAGGTTCGACATTCAGTACTTC.

The rearrangement links TRBV28 to TRBJ2-5; TRBD2 matches 12 bases. The V segment lost 5 bases and the J segment 5 bases; nucleotides outside the gene matches: 6. The CDR3 has 15 residues. Germline CDR1 reads MDHEN; CDR2 reads SYDVKM. CDR3 sequence (DNA): TGTGCCAGCAGTACCCTAGCGGGAGGGGGGGAGACCCAGTACTTC. Translated, it gives CASSTLAGGGETQYF.

This rearrangement joins TRBV6-6 to TRBJ2-2; D is undetermined. This CDR3 is built from 11 residues. Per the germline V gene, CDR1 is MNHNY and CDR2 is SVGAGI (reference sequence). With 6 bases removed from V and 9 bases from J, the gap between germline ends came to 8 bases. CDR3 sequence: CASRQVRELFF. For the CDR3, the DNA is TGTGCCAGCAGGCAGGTCAGGGAGCTGTTTTTT.